These 5 T cell receptor beta chains originate from one sample sequenced in a study of early T cells in non-severe SARS-CoV-2 infection. TCRdb ran MiXCR on the 5' RACE reads and lists one entry per CDR3 protein. In the table there are fewer than 130,000 distinct CDR3 sequences, 10% to 15% of which are singletons. Sequenced here: whole blood, sampled at baseline. The receptors come from an adult who was a healthcare worker with PCR-confirmed SARS-CoV-2 infection or an uninfected control (not recorded which).

The sample holds many counts of this clonotype. V gene TRBV6-6 combines with J gene TRBJ1-1; D not resolved. The germline V and J ends were trimmed by 4 bases and 1 base, with 13 bases remaining between them. The CDR3 consists of 15 residues. CDR1 MNHNY and CDR2 SVGAGI come from the germline V gene (reference sequence). Here the CDR3 DNA reads TGTGCCAGCAGTTCCCCGGGAAGAAGGAACACTGAAGCTTTCTTT. Translated: CASSSPGRRNTEAFF.

The chain couples TRBV7-3 to TRBJ2-1; TRBD2 matches 8 bases. From germline, CDR1 is SGHTA and CDR2 FQGTGA. Unmatched junction bases numbered 9, after V lost 5 bases and J lost 6 bases. CDR3 length equals 15 residues. CDR3 DNA: TGTGCCAGCAGCCCCCAGCGGGAGATTTTCAATGAGCAGTTCTTC. Translated: CASSPQREIFNEQFF.

This clonotype was observed a few times. V gene TRBV7-9 combines with J gene TRBJ2-3, with 10 bases that match TRBD2. CDR3 size: 16 residues. The J segment lost 1 base and the V segment lost 5 bases, leaving 6 bases of the junction unmatched. Germline-derived CDR1 and CDR2 are SEHNR and FQNEAQ (reference sequence). The CDR3: CASSTGLADRTDTQYF. The DNA for the CDR3 is TGTGCCAGCAGCACCGGACTAGCGGACCGCACAGATACGCAGTATTTT.

This clonotype was seen many times. The gene calls are TRBV20-1 and TRBJ2-7; possibly TRBD1 for D (5 bases). CDR1 DFQATT and CDR2 SNEGSKA come from the germline V gene (reference sequence). V was clipped by 2 bases and J by 2 bases, with 16 bases between them. This CDR3 is built from 15 residues. CDR3 residues: CSARKSRVSPYEQYF. The DNA for the CDR3 is TGCAGTGCTAGAAAATCCAGGGTATCCCCCTACGAGCAGTACTTC.

This clonotype was counted at least ten times. The chain employs TRBV20-1 and TRBJ2-1; D possibly corresponds to TRBD2 (6 bases). CDR3 length: 15 amino acids. Germline V gives CDR1 DFQATT, CDR2 SNEGSKA (reference sequence). V was pared by 5 bases and J by 7 bases, with 21 bases between. Here the CDR3 reads CSAGGSGAYRNEQFF. The CDR3 bases are TGCAGTGCTGGGGGTAGCGGAGCCTATAGGAATGAGCAGTTCTTC.